This T cell receptor (beta chain) was retrieved from a study of T cells and Merkel cell carcinoma outcomes (dated by TCRdb to about 2020). Background on the whole study: The tumor T-cell repertoire, together with T-cell density, was examined as a predictor of clinical outcome in patients with Merkel cell carcinoma.

The samples were taken from patients with Merkel cell carcinoma. Including cysteine and phenylalanine, the CDR3 has 15 amino acids. Kept here is only the CDR3 DNA, which spans 45 bases and is read in frame from base 1. According to the germline V gene (reference sequence), CDR1 reads SGHNT and CDR2 reads YYREEE. The junction shows trimming of 0 bases on V and 4 bases on J, and the gene matches do not reach 3 bases of it. Library preparation used the immunoSEQ multiplex PCR assay. The table was pulled from immuneACCESS by TCRdb, which kept in-frame rearrangements only. Such tables lose some clones; where checked, under half of the loss comes from unresolved V genes, and the rest has no known cause. The sample table contains about 1,500 clones; only one count was recorded for about 83% of them. The leading ten clones occupy around an eighth of the sample. In the case of this clone: Its antigen remains unidentified. No much larger clone is present one base from it, and per-base qualities are unavailable.

The paper's findings and limits, for the study overall: The combination of T-cell repertoire features and T-cell density was reported to predict clinical outcomes in patients with Merkel cell carcinoma.

The TCR sequence derives from a human donor with Merkel cell carcinoma. This sequence uses TRBV5-4 and TRBJ1-3, with 8 central nucleotides matching TRBD1. Input material: tumor tissue from Merkel cell carcinoma. The CDR3 loop reads CASSLDQGAGNTIYF. The bases read TGTGCCAGCAGCTTGGACCAGGGGGCGGGAAACACCATATATTTT.